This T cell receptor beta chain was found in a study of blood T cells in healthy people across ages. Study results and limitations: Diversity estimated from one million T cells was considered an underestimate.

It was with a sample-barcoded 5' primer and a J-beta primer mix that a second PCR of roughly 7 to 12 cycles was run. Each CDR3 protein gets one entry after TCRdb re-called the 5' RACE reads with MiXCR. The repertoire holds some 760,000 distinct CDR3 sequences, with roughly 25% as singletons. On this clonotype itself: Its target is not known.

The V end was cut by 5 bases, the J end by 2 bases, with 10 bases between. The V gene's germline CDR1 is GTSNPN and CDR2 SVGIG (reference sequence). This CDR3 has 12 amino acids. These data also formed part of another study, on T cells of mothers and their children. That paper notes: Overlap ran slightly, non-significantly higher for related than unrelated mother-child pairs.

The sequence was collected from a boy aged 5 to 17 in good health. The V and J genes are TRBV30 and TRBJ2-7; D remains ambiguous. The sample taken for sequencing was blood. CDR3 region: CAWGEIPYEQYF. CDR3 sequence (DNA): TGTGCCTGGGGAGAAATCCCCTACGAGCAGTACTTC.